This T cell receptor beta chain was identified in a study of control samples from healthy donors and cancer patients. The table came from immunoSEQ multiplex PCR; TCRdb's copy has only in-frame clones and leaves some out. The profile shows about 110,000 clones, approximately 84% of them singletons. Germline V gene sequence: CDR1 SGHDT, CDR2 YYEEEE. V lost 5 bases, J lost 5 bases, and 17 bases lay in between. This CDR3 is 14 amino acids long. The chain recombines TRBV5-6 with TRBJ2-7, with TRBD2 as a possible D gene (6 bases). The sequence was collected from a young man in good health. Sequencing was performed on blood. CDR3 bases: TGTGCCAGCAGGACGGGAACGGGGGACCACGAGCAGTACTTC. It encodes CASRTGTGDHEQYF.